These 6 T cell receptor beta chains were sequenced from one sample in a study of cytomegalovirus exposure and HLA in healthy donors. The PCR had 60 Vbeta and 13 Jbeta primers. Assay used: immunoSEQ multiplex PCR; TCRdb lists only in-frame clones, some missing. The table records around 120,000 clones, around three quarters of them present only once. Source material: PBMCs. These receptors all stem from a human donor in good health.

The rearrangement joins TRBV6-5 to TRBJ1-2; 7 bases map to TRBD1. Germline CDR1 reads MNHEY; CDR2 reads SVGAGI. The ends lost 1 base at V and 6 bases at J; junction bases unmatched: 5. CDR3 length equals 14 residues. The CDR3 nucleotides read TGTGCCAGCAGTTACTTCGGCAGGGGGGATGGCTACACCTTC. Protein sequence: CASSYFGRGDGYTF.

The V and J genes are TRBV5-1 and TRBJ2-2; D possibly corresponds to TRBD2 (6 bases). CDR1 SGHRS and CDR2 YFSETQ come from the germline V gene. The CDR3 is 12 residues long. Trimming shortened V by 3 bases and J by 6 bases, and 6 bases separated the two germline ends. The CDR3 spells CASSWGAGELFF. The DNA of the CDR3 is TGCGCCAGCAGCTGGGGGGCCGGGGAGCTGTTTTTT.

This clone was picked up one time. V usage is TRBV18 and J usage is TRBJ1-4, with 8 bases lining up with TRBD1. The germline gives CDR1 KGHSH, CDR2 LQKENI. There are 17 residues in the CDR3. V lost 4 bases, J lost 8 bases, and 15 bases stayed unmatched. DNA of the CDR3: TGTGCCAGCTCACTCGCCTCCGGACAGGGCTGGGGCGAAAAACTGTTTTTT. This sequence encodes CASSLASGQGWGEKLFF.

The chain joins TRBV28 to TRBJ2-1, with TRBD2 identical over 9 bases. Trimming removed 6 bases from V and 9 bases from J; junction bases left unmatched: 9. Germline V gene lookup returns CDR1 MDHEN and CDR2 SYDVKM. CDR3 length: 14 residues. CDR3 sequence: CASRRSGRWVEQFF. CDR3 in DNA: TGTGCCAGCAGAAGAAGCGGGAGGTGGGTTGAGCAGTTCTTC.

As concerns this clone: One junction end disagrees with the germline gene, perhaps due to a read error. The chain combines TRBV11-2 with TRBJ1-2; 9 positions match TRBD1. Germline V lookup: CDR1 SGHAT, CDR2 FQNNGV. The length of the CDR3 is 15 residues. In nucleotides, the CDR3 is TGTGCCCGCAGCTTGGAGCCGGGACAGGGCCATGGCTACACCTTC. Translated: CARSLEPGQGHGYTF.

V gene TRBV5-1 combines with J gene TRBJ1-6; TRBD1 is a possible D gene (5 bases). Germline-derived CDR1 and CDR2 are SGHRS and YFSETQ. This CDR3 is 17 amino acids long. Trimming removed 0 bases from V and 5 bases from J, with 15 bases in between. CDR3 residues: CASSLARRGTDNSPLHF. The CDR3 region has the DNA TGCGCCAGCAGCTTGGCCAGGCGGGGGACCGATAATTCACCCCTCCACTTT.